This T cell receptor beta chain emerged from a study of T cell clonality in common variable immunodeficiency. Points from the study as a whole: Common variable immunodeficiency TCR beta sequences reportedly had fewer deletions and N-nucleotide insertions. CVID subjects shared fewer TCRbeta clones than healthy controls did.

The protocol was immunoSEQ multiplex PCR, while the TCRdb copy is restricted to in-frame clones and leaves out a portion. The data list tens of thousands of clones, none observed once; about 5.7% falls to the top ten. Each donor provided about 4.5 to 9 ml of heparinized whole blood. The CDR3 extends over 13 amino acids. V lost 0 bases, J lost 7 bases, and 10 bases lay in between. Germline V gene data show CDR1 as SGHRS and CDR2 as YFSETQ. At least ten counts were recorded for this clone. Its antigen is currently unknown. The read finishes 3 residues shy of the CDR3 end, and the germline J gene is used to complete it.

This clonotype originated in a person aged 18 to 70 in good health. The chain has TRBV5-1 and TRBJ1-2; D is perhaps TRBD1 (6 bases). Sequenced material: peripheral blood mononuclear cells. The DNA read from the CDR3 is TGCGCCAGCAGCTTGGCGTCAGGGGTTGGC. Its translation is CASSLASGVG. The complete CDR3 reads CASSLASGVGYTF. The full variable domain, with the rest looked up from reference TRBV5-1 and TRBJ1-2, is KAGVTQTPRYLIKTRGQQVTLSCSPISGHRSVSWYQQTPGQGLQFLFEYFSETQRNKGNFPGRFSGRQFSNSRSEMNVSTLELGDSALYLCASSLASGVGYTFGSGTRLTVV.